This T cell receptor beta chain was sequenced in a study of patients and donors after allogeneic stem cell transplantation. TCRdb processed the RT-PCR reads anew with MiXCR; each CDR3 protein has one entry. Of about 960,000 distinct CDR3 sequences listed, approximately 18% were seen once; the top ten hold roughly 6%. The germline CDR1 and CDR2 sequences are SEHNR and FQNEAQ (reference sequence). The CDR3 has 17 residues. Trimming shortened V by 3 bases and J by 1 base, and 19 bases separated the two germline ends. The chain employs TRBV7-9 and TRBJ2-7; perhaps D is TRBD1 or TRBD2 (5 bases each). This TCR was recovered from a human donor who was either an allogeneic HSCT recipient or a stem cell or donor lymphocyte infusion donor (not recorded which). It is not recorded whose cells these are; they may come from a transplant donor. The sample taken for sequencing was blood, either unsorted or a sorted T cell fraction (not recorded which). CDR3 coding DNA: TGTGCCAGCAGCTTCTTAACGGGGCAGCATCAATCCTACGAGCAGTACTTC. Translating gives CASSFLTGQHQSYEQYF.